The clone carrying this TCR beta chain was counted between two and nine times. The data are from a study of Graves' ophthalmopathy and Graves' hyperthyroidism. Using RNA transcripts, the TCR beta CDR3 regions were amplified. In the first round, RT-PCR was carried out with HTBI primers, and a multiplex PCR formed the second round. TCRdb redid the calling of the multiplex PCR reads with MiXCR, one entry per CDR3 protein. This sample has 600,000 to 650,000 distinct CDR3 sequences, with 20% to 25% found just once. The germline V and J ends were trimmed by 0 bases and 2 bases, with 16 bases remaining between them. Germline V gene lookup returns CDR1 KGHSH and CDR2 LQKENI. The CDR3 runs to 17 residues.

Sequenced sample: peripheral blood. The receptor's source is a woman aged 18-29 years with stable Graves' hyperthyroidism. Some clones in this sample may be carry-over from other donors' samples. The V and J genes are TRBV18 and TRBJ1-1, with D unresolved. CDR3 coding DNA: TGTGCCAGCTCACCACCTTTAACACGGAAACTAAACACTGAAGCTTTCTTT. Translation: CASSPPLTRKLNTEAFF.